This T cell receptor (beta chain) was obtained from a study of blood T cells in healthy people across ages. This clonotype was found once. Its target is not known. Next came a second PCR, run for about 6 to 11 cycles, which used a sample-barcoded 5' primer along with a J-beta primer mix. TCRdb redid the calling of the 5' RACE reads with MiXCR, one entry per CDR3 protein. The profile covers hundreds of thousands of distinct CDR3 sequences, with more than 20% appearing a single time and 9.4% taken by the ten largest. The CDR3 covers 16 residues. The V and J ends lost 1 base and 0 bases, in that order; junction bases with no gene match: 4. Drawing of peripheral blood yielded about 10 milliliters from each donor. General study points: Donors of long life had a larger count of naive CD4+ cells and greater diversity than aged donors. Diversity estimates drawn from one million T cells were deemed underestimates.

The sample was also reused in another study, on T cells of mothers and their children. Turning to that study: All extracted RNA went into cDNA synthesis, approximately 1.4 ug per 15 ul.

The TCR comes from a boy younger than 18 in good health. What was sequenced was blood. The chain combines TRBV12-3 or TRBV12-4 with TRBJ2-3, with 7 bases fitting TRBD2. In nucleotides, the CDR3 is TGTGCCAGCAGTTTAGGTAGCGGGCTTAGCACAGATACGCAGTATTTT. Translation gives CASSLGSGLSTDTQYF.